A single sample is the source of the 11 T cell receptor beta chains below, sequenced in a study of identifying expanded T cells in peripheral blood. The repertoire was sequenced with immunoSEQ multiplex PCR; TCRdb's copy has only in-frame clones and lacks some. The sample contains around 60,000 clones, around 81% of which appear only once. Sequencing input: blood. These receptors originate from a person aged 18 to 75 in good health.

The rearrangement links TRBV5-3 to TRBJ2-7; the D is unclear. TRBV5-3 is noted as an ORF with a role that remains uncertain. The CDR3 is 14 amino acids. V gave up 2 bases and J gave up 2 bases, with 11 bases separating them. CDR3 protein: CARSFREYPYEQYF. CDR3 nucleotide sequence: TGTGCCAGAAGCTTCCGTGAATACCCCTACGAGCAGTACTTC.

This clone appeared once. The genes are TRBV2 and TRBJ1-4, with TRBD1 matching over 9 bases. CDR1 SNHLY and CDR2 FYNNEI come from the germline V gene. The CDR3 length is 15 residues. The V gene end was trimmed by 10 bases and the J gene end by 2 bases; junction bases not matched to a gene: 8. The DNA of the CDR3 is TGTGCCACCAACTTCGACAGGGGGACTAATGAAAAACTGTTTTTT. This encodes CATNFDRGTNEKLFF. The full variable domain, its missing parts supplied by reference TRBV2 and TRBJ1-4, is EPEVTQTPSHQVTQMGQEVILRCVPISNHLYFYWYRQILGQKVEFLVSFYNNEISEKSEIFDDQFSVERPDGSNFTLKIRSTKLEDSAMYFCATNFDRGTNEKLFFGSGTQLSVL.

The CDR3 region is CASPSLASLLSGANVLTF. The CDR3 coding sequence is TGTGCCAGCCCTTCTCTCGCCTCACTACTCTCTGGGGCCAACGTCCTGACTTTC. The rearrangement uses TRBV6-4 and TRBJ2-6; no definite D call. V dropped 8 bases and J dropped 0 bases, with 20 bases sitting between them. The CDR3 has 18 amino acids. Per the germline V gene, CDR1 is MRHNA and CDR2 is SNTAGT.

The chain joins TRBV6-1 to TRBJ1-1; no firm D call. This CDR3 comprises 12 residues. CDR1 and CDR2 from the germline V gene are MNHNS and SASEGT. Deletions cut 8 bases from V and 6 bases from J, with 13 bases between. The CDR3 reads CASGVGRAEAFF. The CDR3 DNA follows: TGTGCCAGCGGGGTGGGGAGGGCTGAAGCTTTCTTT.

CDR3 nucleotide sequence: TGTGCCAGTAGTATGTCGGTCGGCGGGAGGGGATTCTCTGGAAACACCATATATTTT. Translating gives CASSMSVGGRGFSGNTIYF. The V call is TRBV19, the J call TRBJ1-3, with D possibly being TRBD1 (5 bases). The CDR3 loop spans 19 amino acids. Germline CDR1 reads LNHDA; CDR2 reads SQIVND (reference sequence). V was trimmed by 3 bases and J by 0 bases, leaving 21 bases between them.

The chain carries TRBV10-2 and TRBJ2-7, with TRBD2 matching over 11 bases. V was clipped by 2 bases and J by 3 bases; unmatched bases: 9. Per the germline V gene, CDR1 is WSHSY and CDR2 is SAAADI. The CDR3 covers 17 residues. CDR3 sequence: CASSETSTSGTLYEQYF. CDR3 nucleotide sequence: TGCGCCAGCAGTGAGACATCGACTAGCGGGACCCTCTACGAGCAGTACTTC.

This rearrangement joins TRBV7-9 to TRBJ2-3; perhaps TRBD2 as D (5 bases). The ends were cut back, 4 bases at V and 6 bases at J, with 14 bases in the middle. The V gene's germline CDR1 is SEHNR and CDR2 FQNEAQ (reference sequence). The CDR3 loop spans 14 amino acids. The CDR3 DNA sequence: TGTGCCAGCAGCTGGAAACTAGAGGAGGATACGCAGTATTTT. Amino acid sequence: CASSWKLEEDTQYF.

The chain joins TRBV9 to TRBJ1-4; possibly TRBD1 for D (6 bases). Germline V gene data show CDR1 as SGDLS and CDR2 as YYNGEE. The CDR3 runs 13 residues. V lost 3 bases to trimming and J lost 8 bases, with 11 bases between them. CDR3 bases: TGTGCCAGCAGCGCGGAACAGGGCGAAAAACTGTTTTTT. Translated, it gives CASSAEQGEKLFF. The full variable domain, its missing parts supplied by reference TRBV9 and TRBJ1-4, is DSGVTQTPKHLITATGQRVTLRCSPRSGDLSVYWYQQSLDQGLQFLIQYYNGEERAKGNILERFSAQQFPDLHSELNLSSLELGDSALYFCASSAEQGEKLFFGSGTQLSVL.

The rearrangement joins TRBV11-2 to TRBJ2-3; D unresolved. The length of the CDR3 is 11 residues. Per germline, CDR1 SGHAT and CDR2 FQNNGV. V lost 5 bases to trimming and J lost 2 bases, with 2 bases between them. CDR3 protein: CASSLTDTQYF. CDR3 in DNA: TGTGCCAGCAGCCTCACAGATACGCAGTATTTT.

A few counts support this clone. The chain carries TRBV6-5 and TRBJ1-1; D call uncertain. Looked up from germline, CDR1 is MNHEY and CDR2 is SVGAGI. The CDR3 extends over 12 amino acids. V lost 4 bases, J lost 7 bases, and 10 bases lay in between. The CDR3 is CASSSLRNEAFF. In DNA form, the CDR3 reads TGTGCCAGCAGTTCCCTAAGGAATGAAGCTTTCTTT.

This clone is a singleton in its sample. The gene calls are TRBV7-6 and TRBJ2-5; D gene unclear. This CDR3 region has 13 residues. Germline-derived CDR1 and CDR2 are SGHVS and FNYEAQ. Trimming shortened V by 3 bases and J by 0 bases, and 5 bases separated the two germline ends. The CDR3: CASSLTNQETQYF. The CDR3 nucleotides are TGTGCCAGCAGCTTGACGAACCAAGAGACCCAGTACTTC. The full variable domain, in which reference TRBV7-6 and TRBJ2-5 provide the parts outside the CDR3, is GAGVSQSPRYKVTKRGQDVALRCDPISGHVSLYWYRQALGQGPEFLTYFNYEAQQDKSGLPNDRFSAERPEGSISTLTIQRTEQRDSAMYRCASSLTNQETQYFGPGTRLLVL.